This TCR beta chain is drawn from a study of blood T cell repertoires in COVID-19. The overall study: Researchers got acute and convalescent COVID-19 samples from the United States, Italy and Spain. Nucleic acid was either cDNA or gDNA, and it came from T cells, B-cell-depleted T cells, or PBMCs.

This clone was observed once. Study processing details: It was from reference gene primer amplification that nucleated cell counts were estimated. Clones were sequenced by immunoSEQ multiplex PCR, and TCRdb holds only the in-frame ones, with some missing. V, J and clone size were drawn from that table, and D and trimming were deduced from the DNA. The sample has about 170,000 clones, about 80% seen once. Germline CDR1 LGHDT, CDR2 YNNKEL (reference sequence). This CDR3 spans 16 amino acids. Between the trimmed V and J ends, which lost 1 base and 0 bases, there was a span of 10 bases. The material sequenced was peripheral blood. This sequence joins TRBV3-1 (or the pseudogene TRBV3-2) and TRBJ2-1; a weak D match, TRBD2 (6 bases). This TCR came from a woman aged 70 to 79 with acute or convalescent COVID-19. The CDR3 sequence is CASSQAAGYSYNEQFF. CDR3 bases: TGTGCCAGCAGCCAAGCAGCGGGCTACTCCTACAATGAGCAGTTCTTC.